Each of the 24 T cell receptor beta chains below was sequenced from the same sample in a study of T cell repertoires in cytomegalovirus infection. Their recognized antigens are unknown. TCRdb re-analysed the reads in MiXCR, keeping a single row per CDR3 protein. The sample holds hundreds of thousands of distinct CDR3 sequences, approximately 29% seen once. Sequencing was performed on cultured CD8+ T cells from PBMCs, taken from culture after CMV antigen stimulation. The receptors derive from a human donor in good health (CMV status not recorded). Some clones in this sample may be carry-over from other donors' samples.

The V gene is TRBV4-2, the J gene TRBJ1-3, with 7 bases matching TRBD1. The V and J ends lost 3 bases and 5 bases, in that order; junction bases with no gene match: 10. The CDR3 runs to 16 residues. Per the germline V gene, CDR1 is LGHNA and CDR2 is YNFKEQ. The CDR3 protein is CASSHYKEGARNTIYF. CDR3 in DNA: TGTGCCAGCAGCCACTATAAAGAGGGGGCGAGAAACACCATATATTTT.

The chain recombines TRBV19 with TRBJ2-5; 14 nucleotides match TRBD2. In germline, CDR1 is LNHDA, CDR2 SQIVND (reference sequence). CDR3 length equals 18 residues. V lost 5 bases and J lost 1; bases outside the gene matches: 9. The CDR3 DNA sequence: TGTGCCAGTAGTCCTGGACTAGCGGGGGGTGACCTCCAAGAGACCCAGTACTTC. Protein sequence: CASSPGLAGGDLQETQYF. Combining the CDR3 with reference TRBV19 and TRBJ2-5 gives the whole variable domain DGGITQSPKYLFRKEGQNVTLSCEQNLNHDAMYWYRQDPGQGLRLIYYSQIVNDFQKGDIAEGYSVSREKKESFPLTVTSAQKNPTAFYLCASSPGLAGGDLQETQYFGPGTRLLVL.

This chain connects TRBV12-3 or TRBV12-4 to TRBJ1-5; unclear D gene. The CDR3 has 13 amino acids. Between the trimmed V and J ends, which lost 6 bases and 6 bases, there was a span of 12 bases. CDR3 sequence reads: CASSHQLSQPQHF. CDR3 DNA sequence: TGTGCCAGCAGCCACCAATTAAGTCAGCCCCAGCATTTT.

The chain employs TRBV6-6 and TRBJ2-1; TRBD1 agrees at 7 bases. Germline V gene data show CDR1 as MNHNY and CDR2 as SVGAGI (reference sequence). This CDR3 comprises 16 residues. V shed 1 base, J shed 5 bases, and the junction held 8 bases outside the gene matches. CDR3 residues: CASSYWGQSLNNEQFF. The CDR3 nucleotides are TGTGCCAGCAGTTACTGGGGACAGTCTCTCAACAATGAGCAGTTCTTC.

For the CDR3, the DNA is TGTGCCAGCCTCAACCCGGGAAGCATTCAGTACTTC. Encoded protein: CASLNPGSIQYF. The chain carries TRBV6-6 and TRBJ2-4; a weak D match, TRBD2 (5 bases). Germline assignment: CDR1 MNHNY and CDR2 SVGAGI (reference sequence). V was cut by 8 bases and J by 9 bases, with 14 bases left in between. The CDR3 totals 12 residues.

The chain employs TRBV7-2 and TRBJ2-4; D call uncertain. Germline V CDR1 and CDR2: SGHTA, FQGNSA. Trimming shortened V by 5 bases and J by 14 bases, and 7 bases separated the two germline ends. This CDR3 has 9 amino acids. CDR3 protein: CASSRVKYF. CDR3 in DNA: TGTGCCAGCAGCCGGGTTAAGTACTTC.

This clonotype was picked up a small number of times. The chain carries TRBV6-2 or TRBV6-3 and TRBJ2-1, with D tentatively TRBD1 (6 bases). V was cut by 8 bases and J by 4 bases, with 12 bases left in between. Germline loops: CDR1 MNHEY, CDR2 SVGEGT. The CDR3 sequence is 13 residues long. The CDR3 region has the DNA TGTGCCAGCGGGCGGACAGAGTACAATGAGCAGTTCTTC. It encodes CASGRTEYNEQFF.

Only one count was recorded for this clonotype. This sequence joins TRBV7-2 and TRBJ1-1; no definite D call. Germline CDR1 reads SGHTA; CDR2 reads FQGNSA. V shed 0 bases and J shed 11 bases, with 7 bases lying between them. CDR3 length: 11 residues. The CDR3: CASSLAQYAFF. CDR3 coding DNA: TGTGCCAGCAGCTTAGCGCAGTACGCTTTCTTT.

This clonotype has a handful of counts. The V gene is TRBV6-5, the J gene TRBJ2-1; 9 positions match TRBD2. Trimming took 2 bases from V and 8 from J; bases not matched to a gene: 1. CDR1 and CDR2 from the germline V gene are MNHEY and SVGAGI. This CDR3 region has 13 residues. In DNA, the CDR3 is TGTGCCAGCAGTTACGTAGCGGGGGATGAGCAGTTCTTC. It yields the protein CASSYVAGDEQFF.

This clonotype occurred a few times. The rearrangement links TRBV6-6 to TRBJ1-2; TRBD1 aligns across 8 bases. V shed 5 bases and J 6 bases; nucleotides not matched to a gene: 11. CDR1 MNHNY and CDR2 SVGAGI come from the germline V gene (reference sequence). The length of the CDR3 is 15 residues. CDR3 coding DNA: TGTGCCAGCAGTGACTTCTGGACAGGGCTTGATGGCTACACCTTC. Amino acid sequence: CASSDFWTGLDGYTF.

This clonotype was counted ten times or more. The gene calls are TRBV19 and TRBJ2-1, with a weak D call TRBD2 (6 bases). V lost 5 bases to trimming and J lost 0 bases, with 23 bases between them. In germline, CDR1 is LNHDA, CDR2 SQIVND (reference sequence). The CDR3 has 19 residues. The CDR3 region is CASSPPTWTTSSSYNEQFF. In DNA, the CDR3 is TGTGCCAGTAGTCCGCCAACCTGGACTACCTCGAGCTCCTACAATGAGCAGTTCTTC. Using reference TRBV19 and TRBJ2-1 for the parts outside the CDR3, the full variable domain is DGGITQSPKYLFRKEGQNVTLSCEQNLNHDAMYWYRQDPGQGLRLIYYSQIVNDFQKGDIAEGYSVSREKKESFPLTVTSAQKNPTAFYLCASSPPTWTTSSSYNEQFFGPGTRLTVL.

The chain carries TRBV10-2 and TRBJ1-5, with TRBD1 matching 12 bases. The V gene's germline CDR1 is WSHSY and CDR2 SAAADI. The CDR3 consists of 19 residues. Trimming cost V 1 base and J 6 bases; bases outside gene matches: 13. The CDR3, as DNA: TGCGCCAGCAGTGAGTGGGACCGGGACAGGGGGCAGAGGGGTCAGCCCCAGCATTTT. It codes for CASSEWDRDRGQRGQPQHF.

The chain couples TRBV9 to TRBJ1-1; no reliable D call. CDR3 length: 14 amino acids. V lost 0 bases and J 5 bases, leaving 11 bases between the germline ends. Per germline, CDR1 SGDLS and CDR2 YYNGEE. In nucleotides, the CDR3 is TGTGCCAGCAGCGTAGGCACAGTAGCTACTGAAGCTTTCTTT. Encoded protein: CASSVGTVATEAFF.

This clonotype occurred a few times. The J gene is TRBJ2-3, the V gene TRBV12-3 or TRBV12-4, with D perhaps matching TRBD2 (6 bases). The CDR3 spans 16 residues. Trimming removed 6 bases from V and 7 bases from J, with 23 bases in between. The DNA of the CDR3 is TGTGCCAGCAGGCTCCAAGGCGGCGGAGGGCAAAATACGCAGTATTTT. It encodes CASRLQGGGGQNTQYF.

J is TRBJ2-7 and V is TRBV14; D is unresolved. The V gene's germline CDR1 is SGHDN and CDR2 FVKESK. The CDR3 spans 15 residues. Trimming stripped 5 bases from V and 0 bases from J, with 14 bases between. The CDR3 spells CASSSTLQSSYEQYF. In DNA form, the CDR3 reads TGTGCCAGCAGCTCGACATTACAGAGCTCCTACGAGCAGTACTTC.

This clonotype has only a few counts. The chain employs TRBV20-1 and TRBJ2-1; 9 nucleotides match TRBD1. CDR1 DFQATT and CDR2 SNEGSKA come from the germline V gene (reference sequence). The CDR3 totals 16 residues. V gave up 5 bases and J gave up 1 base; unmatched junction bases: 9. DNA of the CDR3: TGCAGTGCTCTGAGCCCCGGGACAGGGTCCTACAATGAGCAGTTCTTC. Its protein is CSALSPGTGSYNEQFF.

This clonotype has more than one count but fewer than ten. CDR3 in DNA: TGTGCCACCAGTGGCCTCCGGGACGGATACAATGAGCAGTTCTTC. It specifies CATSGLRDGYNEQFF. This sequence joins TRBV24-1 and TRBJ2-1; D tentatively fits TRBD1 or TRBD2 (5 bases each). The ends were cut back, 5 bases at V and 4 bases at J, with 14 bases in the middle. CDR3 length: 15 amino acids. CDR1 and CDR2 (germline): KGHDR, SFDVKD.

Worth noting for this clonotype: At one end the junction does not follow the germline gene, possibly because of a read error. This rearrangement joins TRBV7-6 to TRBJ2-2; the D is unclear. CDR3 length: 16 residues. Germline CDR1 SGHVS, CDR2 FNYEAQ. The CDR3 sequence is CASSSLLEPNTGELFF. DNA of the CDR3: TGTGCTAGCAGCTCTCTTCTAGAACCGAACACCGGGGAGCTGTTTTTT.

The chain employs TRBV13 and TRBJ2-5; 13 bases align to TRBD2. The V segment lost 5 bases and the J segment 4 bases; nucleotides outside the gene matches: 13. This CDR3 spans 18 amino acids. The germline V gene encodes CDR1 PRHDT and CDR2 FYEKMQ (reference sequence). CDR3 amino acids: CASSPPGTSGVSVETQYF. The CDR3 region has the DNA TGTGCCAGCAGCCCGCCCGGGACTAGCGGGGTTTCGGTAGAGACCCAGTACTTC.

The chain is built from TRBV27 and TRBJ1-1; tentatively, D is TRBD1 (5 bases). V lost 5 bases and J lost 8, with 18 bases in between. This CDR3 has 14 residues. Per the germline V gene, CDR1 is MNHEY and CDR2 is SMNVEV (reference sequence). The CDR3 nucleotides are TGTGCCAGCAGTAAAAACCCAGGGTATAAAGAAGCTTTCTTT. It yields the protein CASSKNPGYKEAFF.

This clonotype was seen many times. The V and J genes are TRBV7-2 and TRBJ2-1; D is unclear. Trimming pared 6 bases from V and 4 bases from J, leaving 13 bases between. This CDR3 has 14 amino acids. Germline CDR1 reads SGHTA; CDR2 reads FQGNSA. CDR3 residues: CASSREQLYNEQFF. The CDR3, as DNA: TGTGCCAGCAGTCGAGAGCAGCTTTACAATGAGCAGTTCTTC. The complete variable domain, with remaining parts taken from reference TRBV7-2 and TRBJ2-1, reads GAGVSQSPSNKVTEKGKDVELRCDPISGHTALYWYRQSLGQGLEFLIYFQGNSAPDKSGLPSDRFSAERTGGSVSTLTIQRTQQEDSAVYLCASSREQLYNEQFFGPGTRLTVL.

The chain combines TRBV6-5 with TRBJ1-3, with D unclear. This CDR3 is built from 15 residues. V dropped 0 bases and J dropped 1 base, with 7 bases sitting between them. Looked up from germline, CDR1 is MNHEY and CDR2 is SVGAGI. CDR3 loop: CASSYSMVSGNTIYF. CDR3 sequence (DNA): TGTGCCAGCAGTTACTCGATGGTGTCTGGAAACACCATATATTTT.

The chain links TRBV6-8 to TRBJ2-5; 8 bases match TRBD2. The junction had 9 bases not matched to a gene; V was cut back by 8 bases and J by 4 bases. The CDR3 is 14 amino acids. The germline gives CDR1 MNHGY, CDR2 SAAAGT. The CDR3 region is CASLPGGAGETQYF. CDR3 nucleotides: TGTGCCAGCTTGCCCGGGGGGGCTGGAGAGACCCAGTACTTC.

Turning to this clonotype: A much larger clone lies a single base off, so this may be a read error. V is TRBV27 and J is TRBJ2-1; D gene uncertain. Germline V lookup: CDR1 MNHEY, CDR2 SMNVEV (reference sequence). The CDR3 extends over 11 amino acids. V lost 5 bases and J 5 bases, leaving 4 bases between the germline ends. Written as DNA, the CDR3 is TGTGCCAGCAGTAACGACAATGAGCAGTTCTTC. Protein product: CASSNDNEQFF.